This is a list of T cell receptor beta chains from one sample in a study of blood T cell repertoires in COVID-19. TCRdb's table, derived via immunoSEQ multiplex PCR, lists solely in-frame clones and lacks some. The sample includes 150,000 to 250,000 clones, about 93% of them seen just once. Sequenced: peripheral blood. The receptor set was obtained from a man younger than 40 with COVID-19, enrolled during active disease. Both conserved end residues are part of each CDR3. D genes are given only for firm matches. Some rows mark clone size as missing; the rest say once, few, many or name a class of expanded clone.

TGTGCCAGCAGTGAATATGGGACAGGGGCAGATACGCAGTATTTT,CASSEYGTGADTQYF,TRBJ2-3,TRBD1,TRBV25-1,.
TGTGCCAGCAGCCCCCTCCGGGGATCTAATGAAAAACTGTTTTTT,CASSPLRGSNEKLFF,TRBJ1-4,.,TRBV7-6,.
TGTGCCACCAGTGATCCTAGCGGGACTAGCACAGATACGCAGTATTTT,CATSDPSGTSTDTQYF,TRBJ2-3,TRBD2,TRBV24-1,once
TGCGCCAGCAGCTTGGTGGTCAGGGGGCGCACAGATACGCAGTATTTT,CASSLVVRGRTDTQYF,TRBJ2-3,TRBD1,TRBV5-1,.
TGTGCCAGCAGCTTAAGCTTGGGACAGTATGGCTACACCTTC,CASSLSLGQYGYTF,TRBJ1-2,TRBD1,TRBV11-2,.
TGCGCCAGCAGAGGTGGGACAGGGCGCAATGGCTACACCTTC,CASRGGTGRNGYTF,TRBJ1-2,TRBD1,TRBV4-1,.
TGTGCCACCAGCCTCGGGGCGGGGGGGGCCGCAGATACGCAGTATTTT,CATSLGAGGAADTQYF,TRBJ2-3,TRBD2,TRBV15,.
TGTGCCAGTAGTATGGCCAGACTCTCTGGGGCCAACGTCCTGACTTTC,CASSMARLSGANVLTF,TRBJ2-6,.,TRBV19,.
TGTGCCAGCAGTGCGGGGTTAATAGGAAATGAGCAGTTCTTC,CASSAGLIGNEQFF,TRBJ2-1,.,TRBV6-4,.
TGCGCCAGCAGCTCCCGGGACAGGGTGGGGCCCCTCCACTTT,CASSSRDRVGPLHF,TRBJ1-6,TRBD1,TRBV5-1,.
TGCGCCAGTAGATCTACAGGGGGCGCAGTAGCCGGCTACACCTTC,CASRSTGGAVAGYTF,TRBJ1-2,TRBD1,TRBV4-1,.
TGTGCCAGCACCAGGGTATACGACACTGAAGCTTTCTTT,CASTRVYDTEAFF,TRBJ1-1,.,TRBV12-3/TRBV12-4,.
TGTGCCAGCAGCCCAAGGGAGGGGTCCAGCTACGAGCAGTACTTC,CASSPREGSSYEQYF,TRBJ2-7,TRBD2,TRBV9,.
TGTGCCAGCAGCCCGACAGGGCCCCATTCACCCCTCCACTTT,CASSPTGPHSPLHF,TRBJ1-6,TRBD1,TRBV9,.
TGTGCCAGCAGTGAAGGGCCAGGGGGCCGGTATGGCTACACCTTC,CASSEGPGGRYGYTF,TRBJ1-2,TRBD1,TRBV6-1,.
TGTGCCAGCAGCTTAGATGACAGGGCTGGAAACACCATATATTTT,CASSLDDRAGNTIYF,TRBJ1-3,TRBD1,TRBV7-2,.
TGTGCCAGCAGCGGGACTAGCGGGGGGGCCCTTACTAATGAGCAGTTCTTC,CASSGTSGGALTNEQFF,TRBJ2-1,TRBD2,TRBV6-2/TRBV6-3,.
TGTGCCAGCAGCGCCCCTCAGGCTGGGGCCAACGTCCTGACTTTC,CASSAPQAGANVLTF,TRBJ2-6,.,TRBV9,.
TGCGCCAGCAGCCAAGACCGGGACAGCAGCTCCTACGAGCAGTACTTC,CASSQDRDSSSYEQYF,TRBJ2-7,TRBD1,TRBV4-1,.
TGTGCCAGCAGCCAAGGACAGGGGTGGAATCAGCCCCAGCATTTT,CASSQGQGWNQPQHF,TRBJ1-5,TRBD1,TRBV3-1/TRBV3-2,.
TGTGCTAGTGGTTTGGTACGAAACAGGAATAATTCACCCCTCCACTTT,CASGLVRNRNNSPLHF,TRBJ1-6,.,TRBV12-5,.
TGCGCCAGCAGCTTGGACGGGATCCGCTACGAGCAGTACTTC,CASSLDGIRYEQYF,TRBJ2-7,.,TRBV5-1,.
TGTGCCAGCAGCTTAGCGGGTCTAGCGGGGTCCAATGAGCAGTTCTTC,CASSLAGLAGSNEQFF,TRBJ2-1,TRBD2,TRBV7-9,.